This T cell receptor beta chain is from a study of response to subunit inactivated influenza vaccine. Study observations and caveats: Authors proposed each seasonal influenza vaccination draws in few new T cells.

As to this clonotype: Its cognate antigen is unknown.

Per the germline V gene, CDR1 is MNHNY and CDR2 is SVGAGI (reference sequence). This CDR3 is built from 13 residues. With 7 bases removed from V and 7 bases from J, the gap between germline ends came to 14 bases. TCRdb fed the RT-PCR reads into MiXCR, producing one record per CDR3 protein. The top ten clones hold 6.5% to 8.5% of a sample with 650,000 to 850,000 distinct CDR3 sequences, 11% to 15% of them seen once. This chain connects TRBV6-6 to TRBJ2-1, with D perhaps matching TRBD2 (5 bases). This TCR derives from a man between 45 and 60 years old who received an inactivated influenza vaccine. The specimen comprised PBMCs from blood, sampled 14 to 15 days before vaccination. Here the CDR3 DNA reads TGTGCCAGCACTTGGCCGGGAAGAAATGAGCAGTTCTTC. As protein: CASTWPGRNEQFF.